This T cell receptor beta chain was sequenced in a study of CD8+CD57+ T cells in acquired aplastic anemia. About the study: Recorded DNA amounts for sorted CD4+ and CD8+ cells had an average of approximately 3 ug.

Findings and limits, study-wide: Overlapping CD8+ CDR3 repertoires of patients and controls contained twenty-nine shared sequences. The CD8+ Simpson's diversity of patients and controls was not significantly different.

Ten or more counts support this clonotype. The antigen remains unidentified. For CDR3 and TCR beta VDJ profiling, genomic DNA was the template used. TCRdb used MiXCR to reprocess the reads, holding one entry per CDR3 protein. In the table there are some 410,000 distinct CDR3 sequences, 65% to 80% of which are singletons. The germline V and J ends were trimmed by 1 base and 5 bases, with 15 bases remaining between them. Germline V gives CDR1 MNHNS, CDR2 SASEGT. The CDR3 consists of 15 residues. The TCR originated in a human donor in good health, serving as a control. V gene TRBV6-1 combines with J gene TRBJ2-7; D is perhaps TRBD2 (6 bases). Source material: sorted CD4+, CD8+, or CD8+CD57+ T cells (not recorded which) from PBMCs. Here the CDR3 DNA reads TGTGCCAGCAGTGAAGTTCGGGGGATAAGAAACGAGCAGTACTTC. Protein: CASSEVRGIRNEQYF.